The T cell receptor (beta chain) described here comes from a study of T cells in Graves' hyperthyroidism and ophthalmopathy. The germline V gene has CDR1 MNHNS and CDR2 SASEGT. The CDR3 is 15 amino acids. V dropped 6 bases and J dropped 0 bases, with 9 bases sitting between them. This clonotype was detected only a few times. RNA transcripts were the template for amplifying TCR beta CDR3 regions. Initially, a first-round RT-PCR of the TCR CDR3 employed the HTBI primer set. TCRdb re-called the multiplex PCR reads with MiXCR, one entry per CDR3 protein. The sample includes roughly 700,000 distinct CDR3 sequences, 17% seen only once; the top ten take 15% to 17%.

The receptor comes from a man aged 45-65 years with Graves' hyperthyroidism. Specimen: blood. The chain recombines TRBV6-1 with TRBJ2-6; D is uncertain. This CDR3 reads CASRTSSSGANVLTF. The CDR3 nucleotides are TGTGCCAGCAGGACGAGTAGCTCTGGGGCCAACGTCCTGACTTTC.